The 8 T cell receptor beta chains listed next were all sequenced from one sample in a study of Ad26.COV2.S vaccination and SARS-CoV-2 variants. Clones were read by immunoSEQ multiplex PCR, and TCRdb kept only the in-frame ones, dropping some. The sample carries about 480,000 clones, roughly 89% recorded once. The treatment here: roughly 19 received Ad26.COV2.S at low or high dose, single or two shots; five or six received placebo; per-sample allocation not given. Day 63 after the first injection of vaccine or placebo was the sampling time. This specimen consisted of peripheral blood, obtained in a trial of Ad26.COV2.S vaccine versus placebo. The receptor source for this set is a person aged 18-60 years who received the Ad26.COV2.S COVID-19 vaccine or a placebo.

This chain joins TRBV24-1 and TRBJ2-2; 14 positions agree with TRBD2. CDR3 length: 17 amino acids. Looked up from germline, CDR1 is KGHDR and CDR2 is SFDVKD. Trimming cost V 2 bases and J 10 bases; bases outside gene matches: 8. CDR3 sequence (DNA): TGTGCCACCAGTGATTCCGGACTAGCGGGAGGCATAATGGAGCTGTTTTTT. It codes for CATSDSGLAGGIMELFF.

The CDR3 DNA is TGTGCCAGTAGTATAGGCTCCCCAAACATTCAGTACTTC. It codes for CASSIGSPNIQYF. The chain uses TRBV19 and TRBJ2-4; D gene unclear. The germline V gene encodes CDR1 LNHDA and CDR2 SQIVND (reference sequence). CDR3 length: 13 amino acids. V was trimmed by 1 base and J by 6 bases, leaving 7 bases between them. Full variable domain (missing parts from reference TRBV19 and TRBJ2-4): DGGITQSPKYLFRKEGQNVTLSCEQNLNHDAMYWYRQDPGQGLRLIYYSQIVNDFQKGDIAEGYSVSREKKESFPLTVTSAQKNPTAFYLCASSIGSPNIQYFGAGTRLSVL.

The chain has TRBV4-2 and TRBJ2-5; TRBD1 matches at 8 bases. The CDR3 spans 17 residues. The V gene end was trimmed by 5 bases and the J gene end by 3 bases; junction bases not matched to a gene: 14. Germline assignment: CDR1 LGHNA and CDR2 YNFKEQ. In nucleotides, the CDR3 is TGTGCCAGCAGCGCTACCCTCCTGACAGGGGCGGAAGAGACCCAGTACTTC. This sequence encodes CASSATLLTGAEETQYF.

The chain links TRBV28 to TRBJ2-7, with 11 bases fitting TRBD2. The CDR3 is made up of 14 amino acids. V dropped 3 bases and J dropped 5; count of bases not matched to a gene: 3. The germline V gene encodes CDR1 MDHEN and CDR2 SYDVKM. Written as DNA, the CDR3 is TGTGCCAGCAGTTTTAGCGGGAGGGAGGACGAGCAGTACTTC. This translates into CASSFSGREDEQYF.

This clone was seen once. The chain recombines TRBV29-1 with TRBJ2-7, with D perhaps TRBD1 or TRBD2 (5 bases each). The germline V gene encodes CDR1 SQVTM and CDR2 ANQGSEA. V was trimmed by 7 bases and J by 2 bases, leaving 12 bases between them. The CDR3 runs 12 residues. The CDR3 protein is CSGRDGPYEQYF. CDR3 DNA sequence: TGCAGCGGACGGGACGGACCCTACGAGCAGTACTTC.

The chain recombines TRBV27 with TRBJ1-4; tentatively, D is TRBD1 (5 bases). The V gene's germline CDR1 is MNHEY and CDR2 SMNVEV (reference sequence). The V gene lost 6 bases and the J gene lost 7 bases, with 18 bases spanning the gap. The length of the CDR3 is 15 residues. CDR3 region: CASSRIGAGSEKLFF. Written as DNA, the CDR3 is TGTGCCAGCAGCCGTATTGGGGCAGGCAGTGAAAAACTGTTTTTT.

The rearrangement links TRBV6-1 to TRBJ1-2; a weak D match, TRBD1 (5 bases). This CDR3 is built from 16 residues. V shed 4 bases and J shed 0 bases, with 15 bases lying between them. Germline V gives CDR1 MNHNS, CDR2 SASEGT. DNA for the CDR3: TGTGCCAGCAGTGCCTCCACAGGACCCCCTAACTATGGCTACACCTTC. Protein sequence: CASSASTGPPNYGYTF.

The chain's CDR3 is CAWSATGGYSNQPQHF. The DNA of the CDR3 is TGTGCCTGGAGTGCGACAGGGGGCTATAGCAATCAGCCCCAGCATTTT. The chain links TRBV30 to TRBJ1-5, with 10 bases matching TRBD1. J was trimmed by 0 bases and V by 1 base; bases with no gene match: 3. Looked up from germline, CDR1 is GTSNPN and CDR2 is SVGIG (reference sequence). The length of the CDR3 is 16 residues. The entire variable domain, with the rest obtained from reference TRBV30 and TRBJ1-5, is as follows: SQTIHQWPATLVQPVGSPLSLECTVEGTSNPNLYWYRQAAGRGLQLLFYSVGIGQISSEVPQNLSASRPQDRQFILSSKKLLLSDSGFYLCAWSATGGYSNQPQHFGDGTRLSIL.